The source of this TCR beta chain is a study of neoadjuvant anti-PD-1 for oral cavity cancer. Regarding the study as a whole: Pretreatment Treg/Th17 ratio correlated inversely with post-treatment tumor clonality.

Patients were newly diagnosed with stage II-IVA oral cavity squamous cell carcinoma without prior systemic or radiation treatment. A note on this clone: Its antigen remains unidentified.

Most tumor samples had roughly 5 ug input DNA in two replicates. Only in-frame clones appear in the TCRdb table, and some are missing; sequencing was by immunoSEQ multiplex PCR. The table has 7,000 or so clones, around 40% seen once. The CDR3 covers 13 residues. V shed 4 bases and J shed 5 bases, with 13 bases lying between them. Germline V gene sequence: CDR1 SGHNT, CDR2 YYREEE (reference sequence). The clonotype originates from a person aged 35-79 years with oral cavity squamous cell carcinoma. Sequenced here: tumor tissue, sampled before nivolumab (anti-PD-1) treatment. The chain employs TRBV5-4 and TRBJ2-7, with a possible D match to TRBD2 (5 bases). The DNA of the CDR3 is TGTGCCAGCAGCCGGGGAGACTTCCACGAGCAGTACTTC. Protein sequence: CASSRGDFHEQYF.